Shown below are 28 T cell receptor beta chains from a single sample sequenced in a study of blood T cells in healthy people across ages (dated by TCRdb to between 2014 and 2016). Libraries came from 5' RACE. Data came from an Illumina HiSeq 2500. A second PCR of about 6 to 12 cycles was performed with a sample-barcoded 5' primer and a J-beta primer mix. TCRdb reanalyzed the raw reads on its own, using fastp at Q25 for trimming and MiXCR for clone calling, and kept in-frame beta chains. Each entry merges the rows of one CDR3 protein and shows their most common DNA and genes. In this sample the table shows 450,000 to 700,000 distinct CDR3 sequences, roughly a quarter of which occur a single time. The ten top clones hold roughly 20% of the sample. Input material: blood. These receptors were collected from a woman between 65 and 79 years old in good health.

This clonotype came up a few times. The chain uses TRBV20-1 and TRBJ1-6; 8 nucleotides match TRBD1. This CDR3 contains 15 residues. Trimming took 3 bases from V and 9 from J; bases not matched to a gene: 10. In germline, CDR1 is DFQATT, CDR2 SNEGSKA (reference sequence). CDR3 residues: CSARTIQGESSPLHF. The CDR3 coding sequence is TGCAGTGCTAGGACAATACAGGGGGAGAGTTCACCCCTCCACTTT.

This clonotype was seen a handful of times. The rearrangement links TRBV27 to TRBJ1-5; perhaps TRBD1 as D (6 bases). Looked up from germline, CDR1 is MNHEY and CDR2 is SMNVEV (reference sequence). This CDR3 contains 16 residues. V dropped 6 bases and J dropped 2 bases, with 17 bases sitting between them. Here the CDR3 DNA reads TGTGCCAGCAGGAAGGGGGGGGGTGCTCGCAATCAGCCCCAGCATTTT. Protein: CASRKGGGARNQPQHF.

The rearrangement links TRBV20-1 to TRBJ2-1; 10 nucleotides match TRBD1. Germline V CDR1 and CDR2: DFQATT, SNEGSKA (reference sequence). V shed 4 bases, J shed 8 bases, and the junction held 5 bases outside the gene matches. The CDR3 is made up of 13 amino acids. In DNA, the CDR3 is TGCAGTGCTAACCGGGACAGGGGCCATGAGCAGTTCTTC. It codes for CSANRDRGHEQFF.

Points on this clonotype: At one end, the junction sequence differs from germline, possibly due to a read error. The rearrangement joins TRBV6-1 to TRBJ2-7; D is unclear. The CDR3 runs 15 residues. Per the germline V gene, CDR1 is MNHNS and CDR2 is SASEGT. The CDR3 DNA is TGTGCCAGCAGTGAAGGTCCGAGCTATTCCTACGAGCAGCACTTC. Encoded protein: CASSEGPSYSYEQHF.

The J gene is TRBJ1-6, the V gene TRBV6-2 or TRBV6-3, with D tentatively TRBD1 (5 bases). V lost 0 bases and J 9 bases, leaving 18 bases between the germline ends. The CDR3 has 17 residues. Germline V gene data show CDR1 as MNHEY and CDR2 as SVGEGT. CDR3 region: CASSYSNPGRESSPLHF. The CDR3 bases are TGTGCCAGCAGTTACTCGAATCCAGGGAGGGAGAGTTCACCCCTCCACTTT.

The chain joins TRBV20-1 to TRBJ2-7; 9 bases align to TRBD1. The junction had 9 bases not matched to a gene; V was cut back by 0 bases and J by 3 bases. Germline V gene sequence: CDR1 DFQATT, CDR2 SNEGSKA (reference sequence). This CDR3 is built from 16 residues. In DNA, the CDR3 is TGCAGTGCTAGAGATCTAGGACAGGGGTCCAACTACGAGCAGTACTTC. This encodes CSARDLGQGSNYEQYF.

To note about this clonotype: This may arise from a read error, as a much more abundant clone is one base away. This chain uses TRBV11-3 with TRBJ1-1; D remains unclear. This CDR3 contains 13 residues. CDR1 SGHNT and CDR2 YENEEA come from the germline V gene. The DNA for the CDR3 is TGTACCAGCAGCGAGGGTATGAACACTGAAGCTTTCTTT. Translated, it gives CTSSEGMNTEAFF.

The table lists this clonotype with a few counts. The chain recombines TRBV9 with TRBJ1-1; 8 positions match TRBD1. The CDR3 sequence is 15 residues long. Germline V gene lookup returns CDR1 SGDLS and CDR2 YYNGEE. V lost 2 bases, J lost 0 bases, and 3 bases stayed unmatched. This CDR3 reads CASSVRDRMNTEAFF. As DNA, the CDR3 is TGTGCCAGCAGCGTCCGGGACAGGATGAACACTGAAGCTTTCTTT.

V gene TRBV27 combines with J gene TRBJ2-1; the match to TRBD1 covers 11 bases. The J call is in doubt because the DNA end fits TRBJ2-7 better. Germline-derived CDR1 and CDR2 are MNHEY and SMNVEV (reference sequence). The CDR3 consists of 16 residues. The CDR3 DNA reads as TGTGCCAGCAGTTTTGTCGGGACAGGGGGTAACTACGAGCAGTACTTC. It is translated as CASSFVGTGGNYEQYF.

The chain has TRBV12-3 or TRBV12-4 and TRBJ2-3, with 9 bases fitting TRBD2. The V and J ends lost 6 bases and 5 bases, in that order; junction bases with no gene match: 12. The CDR3 contains 16 residues. The CDR3, as DNA: TGTGCCAGCAGACGTCTGTCGGGACTAGCAGGAGATACGCAGTATTTT. Encoded protein: CASRRLSGLAGDTQYF.

CDR3 in DNA: TGCAGTGCTATTAAAAGACTAGCGGGGGAGCAGTTCTTC. It encodes CSAIKRLAGEQFF. The chain employs TRBV20-1 and TRBJ2-5; 11 bases line up with TRBD2. The tail of the sequence fits TRBJ2-1 better, so the J call may be wrong. This CDR3 comprises 13 residues. Germline CDR1 DFQATT, CDR2 SNEGSKA (reference sequence).

This clonotype was counted between two and nine times. V gene TRBV5-1 combines with J gene TRBJ2-1; D unclear. The CDR3 length is 16 residues. V was cut by 2 bases and J by 0 bases, with 12 bases left in between. Germline CDR1 and CDR2: SGHRS and YFSETQ. CDR3 residues: CASSFAAPSSYNEQFF. The CDR3 nucleotides are TGCGCCAGCAGCTTCGCGGCACCGAGCTCCTACAATGAGCAGTTCTTC.

V and J are TRBV20-1 and TRBJ2-5, with D unclear. This CDR3 has 15 amino acids. Germline lookup yields CDR1 DFQATT and CDR2 SNEGSKA (reference sequence). V was shortened by 3 bases and J by 5 bases, with 19 bases between the two germline ends. The CDR3 protein is CSASIPGPTQETQYF. For the CDR3, the DNA is TGCAGTGCTAGTATACCGGGCCCCACCCAGGAGACCCAGTACTTC.

This clonotype was seen only a few times. This rearrangement joins TRBV5-4 to TRBJ2-7; TRBD1 agrees at 7 bases. J lost 2 bases, V lost 1 base, and 6 bases had no gene match. The CDR3 has 15 amino acids. Looked up from germline, CDR1 is SGHNT and CDR2 is YYREEE (reference sequence). The CDR3 here is CASSLPGTEAYEQYF. The DNA of the CDR3 is TGTGCCAGCAGCTTGCCCGGGACAGAGGCCTACGAGCAGTACTTC.

There are a few counts of this clonotype. V and J are TRBV24-1 and TRBJ2-3, with TRBD1 matching over 8 bases. CDR1 and CDR2 (germline): KGHDR, SFDVKD. The V segment lost 4 bases and the J segment 2 bases; nucleotides outside the gene matches: 7. The CDR3 spans 16 residues. In DNA form, the CDR3 reads TGTGCCACCAGTGACCCCGGACAGGGCCCCACAGATACGCAGTATTTT. Residues: CATSDPGQGPTDTQYF.

The chain links TRBV5-1 to TRBJ2-7; D is possibly TRBD1 (6 bases). The length of the CDR3 is 17 residues. Trimming took off 2 bases at V and 0 bases at J, with 18 bases between the two ends. CDR1 and CDR2 from the germline V gene are SGHRS and YFSETQ. As DNA, the CDR3 is TGCGCCAGCAGCTTACAGGGAACAGCCTTAAGCTCCTACGAGCAGTACTTC. As protein: CASSLQGTALSSYEQYF.

The chain is built from TRBV12-3 or TRBV12-4 and TRBJ2-7; the D gene is possibly TRBD1 (7 bases). CDR3 length equals 15 residues. Trimming pared 3 bases from V and 4 bases from J, leaving 16 bases between. CDR3 bases: TGTGCCAGCAGTTTTTGGCAGGGGGGATCGTACGAGCAGTACTTC. Protein product: CASSFWQGGSYEQYF.

This clonotype has a count of ten or more. V is TRBV20-1 and J is TRBJ2-5, with 14 bases aligning to TRBD2. CDR3 length equals 18 residues. With 3 bases clipped from V and 4 bases from J, the junction kept 13 bases outside the gene matches. CDR1 DFQATT and CDR2 SNEGSKA come from the germline V gene (reference sequence). The CDR3 DNA follows: TGCAGTGCTAGGGGGACTAGCGGGGGAGCGTCCCATCGAGAGACCCAGTACTTC. Its translation: CSARGTSGGASHRETQYF.

The rearrangement links TRBV4-3 to TRBJ2-2; weak D call: TRBD2 (5 bases). Germline V CDR1 and CDR2: LGHNA, YSLEER. The length of the CDR3 is 15 residues. V was clipped by 0 bases and J by 5 bases, with 10 bases between them. CDR3 amino acids: CASSQDRDPTGELFF. DNA for the CDR3: TGCGCCAGCAGCCAAGATCGGGATCCAACCGGGGAGCTGTTTTTT.

This clonotype was detected only a few times. V usage is TRBV5-5 and J usage is TRBJ1-2, with D hard to call. The germline gives CDR1 SGHKS, CDR2 YYEKEE (reference sequence). The CDR3 covers 11 residues. Trimming left V 4 bases short and J 7 bases short, with 8 bases between. For the CDR3, the DNA is TGTGCCAGCAGCCCGGAAGGTGGCTACACCTTC. Translation: CASSPEGGYTF. Full variable domain (missing parts from reference TRBV5-5 and TRBJ1-2): DAGVTQSPTHLIKTRGQQVTLRCSPISGHKSVSWYQQVLGQGPQFIFQYYEKEERGRGNFPDRFSARQFPNYSSELNVNALLLGDSALYLCASSPEGGYTFGSGTRLTVV.

This clonotype has more than one count but fewer than ten. V and J are TRBV28 and TRBJ1-2; 7 bases line up with TRBD1. This CDR3 spans 14 amino acids. V shed 8 bases and J 2 bases; nucleotides not matched to a gene: 8. Germline CDR1 and CDR2: MDHEN and SYDVKM. As DNA, the CDR3 is TGTGCCAGCGCGGAGGGGGCATGGAACTATGGCTACACCTTC. It yields the protein CASAEGAWNYGYTF.

This clonotype was counted between two and nine times. CDR3 protein: CATSDPGQGVWSDTQYF. CDR3 bases: TGTGCCACCAGTGACCCGGGACAGGGGGTATGGTCAGATACGCAGTATTTT. The chain combines TRBV24-1 with TRBJ2-3; TRBD1 aligns across 11 bases. The V gene end was trimmed by 4 bases and the J gene end by 4 bases; junction bases not matched to a gene: 9. CDR1 is KGHDR and CDR2 is SFDVKD in the germline V gene. The CDR3 spans 17 residues.

This clonotype was recorded many times. V and J are TRBV5-6 and TRBJ2-7; D unclear. Deletions cut 3 bases from V and 3 bases from J, with 4 bases between. From germline, CDR1 is SGHDT and CDR2 YYEEEE. This CDR3 is 11 amino acids long. The CDR3 sequence is CASSSYYEQYF. CDR3 bases: TGTGCCAGCAGCTCCTACTACGAGCAGTACTTC.

This clonotype was seen repeatedly, ten times or more. The chain recombines TRBV9 with TRBJ1-4; D unresolved. V dropped 4 bases and J dropped 0 bases, with 10 bases sitting between them. This CDR3 has 15 residues. In germline, CDR1 is SGDLS, CDR2 YYNGEE. In nucleotides, the CDR3 is TGTGCCAGCAGCCGCCGGGGTGCAACTAATGAAAAACTGTTTTTT. Residues: CASSRRGATNEKLFF. The full variable domain, with the rest looked up from reference TRBV9 and TRBJ1-4, is DSGVTQTPKHLITATGQRVTLRCSPRSGDLSVYWYQQSLDQGLQFLIQYYNGEERAKGNILERFSAQQFPDLHSELNLSSLELGDSALYFCASSRRGATNEKLFFGSGTQLSVL.

This clonotype was seen ten or more times. The junction departs from the called germline gene at one end, perhaps through a read error. The chain links TRBV5-1 to TRBJ2-7, with 7 bases that match TRBD2. CDR3 length: 13 amino acids. CDR1 is SGHRS, CDR2 YFSETQ, per germline. DNA for the CDR3: TGTGCCAGCAGTAGGACTAGTGGGTACGAGCAGTACTTC. Amino acids: CASSRTSGYEQYF.

Turning to this clonotype: Since the CDR3 does not end with the conserved phenylalanine or tryptophan, this likely comes from a read error. The chain joins TRBV7-2 to TRBJ2-5; 7 nucleotides align to TRBD1. Germline CDR1 and CDR2: SGHTA and FQGNSA. The CDR3 runs 14 residues. V shed 5 bases and J 5 bases; nucleotides not matched to a gene: 8. Here the CDR3 DNA reads TGTGCCAGCAGCCGACAGGGTTTCTTGGAGACCCAGTACCTC. Encoded protein: CASSRQGFLETQYL.

The chain links TRBV12-3 or TRBV12-4 to TRBJ1-5; 7 positions match TRBD1. The CDR3 has 15 residues. J gave up 3 bases and V 5 bases, and 7 bases lay outside the gene matches. Here the CDR3 DNA reads TGTGCCAGCAGTCCCATTGGACAGGCCAATCAGCCCCAGCATTTT. Protein product: CASSPIGQANQPQHF.

The chain joins TRBV29-1 to TRBJ2-5, with D maybe TRBD1 (6 bases). Trimming took 0 bases from V and 0 from J, leaving 14 bases between them. CDR1 and CDR2 (germline): SQVTM, ANQGSEA. The CDR3 is made up of 16 amino acids. The CDR3 region has the DNA TGCAGCGTTGAAGATCCCCGGACAGAATACCAAGAGACCCAGTACTTC. It translates to CSVEDPRTEYQETQYF.